A selection of T cell receptor beta chains follows, all from one sample in a study of blood T cell repertoires in COVID-19. Data came from immunoSEQ multiplex PCR; TCRdb stores just in-frame clones and leaves some out. The sample holds 55,000 to 75,000 clones; around 82% are singletons and the top ten take more than 15%. The specimen sequenced was peripheral blood. The receptor set was obtained from a man in his fifties or sixties with COVID-19, enrolled during active disease. The CDR3 runs from the conserved cysteine through the conserved F or W. The D gene is left open where the match is weak. Not all rows give a size; the values are once, few, many and, for expanded clones, a class.

>NA|TRBJ1-4|NA|TRBV5-1
CASSLDSYNEKLFF
TGCGCCAGCAGCTTGGACAGCTATAATGAAAAACTGTTTTTT
>NA|TRBJ1-6|once|TRBV14
CASSQLIGDNSPLHF
TGTGCCAGCAGCCAATTAATCGGTGATAATTCACCCCTCCACTTT
>TRBD1|TRBJ1-2|NA|TRBV11-2
CASSENWDRAGYTF
TGTGCCAGCAGCGAAAATTGGGACAGGGCTGGCTACACCTTC
>NA|TRBJ2-1|NA|TRBV24-1
CATSDPPGQHEQFF
TGTGCCACCAGTGACCCTCCTGGGCAGCATGAGCAGTTCTTC
>NA|TRBJ1-3|NA|TRBV9
CASSVGGGDGSGNTIYF
TGTGCCAGCAGCGTAGGTGGCGGGGACGGATCTGGAAACACCATATATTTT
>NA|TRBJ1-4|NA|TRBV4-2
CASSQRLSPLLTNEKLFF
TGTGCCAGCAGCCAACGCTTATCCCCGCTATTAACTAATGAAAAACTGTTTTTT
>TRBD1|TRBJ2-7|NA|TRBV28
CASSQPGQGIGEQYF
TGTGCCAGCAGCCAGCCGGGACAGGGGATCGGGGAGCAGTACTTC
>NA|TRBJ2-1|NA|TRBV5-1
CASSLEQGRYNEQFF
TGCGCCAGCAGCTTGGAACAGGGACGCTACAATGAGCAGTTCTTC
>TRBD2|TRBJ2-3|NA|TRBV7-2
CASSLLAGVESDTQYF
TGTGCCAGCAGCTTACTAGCGGGGGTAGAGTCCGATACGCAGTATTTT
>TRBD1|TRBJ2-7|NA|TRBV6-6
CASKPGQGWYEQYF
TGTGCCAGCAAACCGGGACAGGGTTGGTACGAGCAGTACTTC
>TRBD2|TRBJ2-3|NA|TRBV24-1
CATSSAGGADTQYF
TGTGCCACCAGTTCAGCGGGGGGGGCAGATACGCAGTATTTT
>TRBD1|TRBJ1-2|NA|TRBV6-6
CASRTASGQPYGYTF
TGTGCCAGCAGGACCGCATCGGGACAGCCCTATGGCTACACCTTC
>NA|TRBJ1-3|NA|TRBV19
CASRGPGQRSGNTIYF
TGTGCCAGTAGGGGACCGGGACAACGCTCTGGAAACACCATATATTTT
>TRBD1|TRBJ2-2|NA|TRBV12-3/TRBV12-4
CASRGQDTGELFF
TGTGCCAGCAGGGGACAGGACACCGGGGAGCTGTTTTTT
>TRBD2|TRBJ2-7|NA|TRBV5-4
CASSPSSGGYEQYF
TGTGCCAGCAGCCCCTCCTCGGGGGGCTACGAGCAGTACTTC
>NA|TRBJ2-7|NA|TRBV11-2
CASSLVLLWRQFSYEQYF
TGTGCCAGCAGCTTAGTACTCCTATGGAGACAGTTCTCCTACGAGCAGTACTTC
>TRBD1|TRBJ2-5|NA|TRBV7-9
CASSSTGQETQYF
TGTGCCAGCAGCTCGACAGGGCAAGAGACCCAGTACTTC
>TRBD2|TRBJ2-5|few|TRBV5-4
CASSLGLAQQETQYF
TGTGCCAGCAGCCTCGGACTAGCGCAGCAAGAGACCCAGTACTTC
>TRBD1|TRBJ1-5|NA|TRBV6-1
CASSETGGLRSDF
TGTGCCAGCAGTGAGACAGGGGGCTTACGATCGGATTTT
>TRBD1|TRBJ2-7|NA|TRBV27
CASSVQGWSSYEQYF
TGTGCCAGCAGTGTACAGGGGTGGAGCTCCTACGAGCAGTACTTC
>TRBD1|TRBJ1-1|NA|TRBV6-1
CASSEYRGLNEAFF
TGTGCCAGCAGTGAATACAGGGGTCTTAACGAAGCTTTCTTT
>NA|TRBJ2-6|few|TRBV7-9
CASSLKLGGSGANVLTF
TGTGCCAGCAGCTTAAAATTGGGGGGATCTGGGGCCAACGTCCTGACTTTC
>TRBD2|TRBJ2-7|NA|TRBV10-3
CAILPNLAGSDEQYF
TGTGCCATCCTACCGAATCTAGCGGGAAGCGACGAGCAGTACTTC
>TRBD1|TRBJ1-2|NA|TRBV6-5
CASRGVDRGQSTF
TGTGCCAGCAGGGGGGTAGACAGGGGGCAATCCACCTTC
>NA|TRBJ1-4|NA|TRBV18
CASSAAGGPGEKLFF
TGTGCCAGCTCAGCGGCGGGGGGCCCGGGTGAAAAACTGTTTTTT
>TRBD2|TRBJ2-5|few|TRBV5-6
CASSSMRLAGKETQYF
TGTGCCAGCAGTTCGATGAGACTAGCGGGAAAAGAGACCCAGTACTTC
>NA|TRBJ1-2|NA|TRBV5-1
CASSLDGQRIYGYTF
TGCGCCAGCAGCTTGGATGGACAGCGAATCTATGGCTACACCTTC
>TRBD1|TRBJ2-7|NA|TRBV5-4
CASSTGQDPYEQYF
TGTGCCAGCAGCACCGGACAGGACCCCTACGAGCAGTACTTC
>NA|TRBJ2-3|NA|TRBV5-1
CASSPEGIRSTDTQYF
TGCGCCAGCAGCCCGGAGGGAATTCGCAGCACAGATACGCAGTATTTT
>NA|TRBJ2-7|NA|TRBV20-1
CSAKSGHEQYF
TGCAGTGCTAAGTCAGGGCACGAGCAGTACTTC
>TRBD1|TRBJ1-1|NA|TRBV11-2
CASSLRQGSGTEAFF
TGTGCCAGCAGCTTGAGACAGGGGAGCGGGACTGAAGCTTTCTTT
>TRBD2|TRBJ2-2|NA|TRBV7-9
CASSLKGTSGSTGELFF
TGTGCCAGCAGCTTAAAGGGAACTAGCGGGAGTACCGGGGAGCTGTTTTTT
>NA|TRBJ2-2|NA|TRBV28
CASSPPTGELFF
TGTGCCAGCAGCCCTCCCACCGGGGAGCTGTTTTTT
>TRBD1|TRBJ2-1|NA|TRBV18
CASSPLTGNEQFF
TGTGCCAGCTCACCTCTGACAGGGAATGAGCAGTTCTTC
>TRBD2|TRBJ2-2|NA|TRBV9
CASSVLAGISNTGELFF
TGTGCCAGCAGCGTTTTAGCGGGAATCTCGAACACCGGGGAGCTGTTTTTT
>TRBD1|TRBJ1-6|NA|TRBV5-1
CASSPGTGLNNSPLHF
TGCGCCAGCAGCCCTGGGACAGGGTTAAATAATTCACCCCTCCACTTT
>TRBD1|TRBJ1-6|NA|TRBV7-9
CASSQERQGGSPLHF
TGTGCCAGCAGCCAAGAACGACAGGGCGGTTCACCCCTCCACTTT
>NA|TRBJ2-6|NA|TRBV10-3
CAISDGSGANVLTF
TGTGCCATCAGTGACGGGTCCGGGGCCAACGTCCTGACTTTC
>NA|TRBJ1-2|few|TRBV5-6
CASSLAGTSNYGYTF
TGTGCCAGCAGCTTGGCAGGGACTTCTAACTATGGCTACACCTTC
>TRBD2|TRBJ2-5|few|TRBV6-1
CASSADRGGGEGTQYF
TGTGCCAGCAGTGCCGACCGGGGGGGAGGCGAGGGGACCCAGTACTTC
>NA|TRBJ1-2|NA|TRBV30
CAWSVLEGGGYTF
TGTGCCTGGAGTGTACTGGAGGGGGGGGGCTACACCTTC
>TRBD1|TRBJ2-1|NA|TRBV5-4
CASSPPGQVNEQFF
TGTGCCAGCAGCCCACCGGGACAGGTCAATGAGCAGTTCTTC
>TRBD2|TRBJ2-5|NA|TRBV28
CASSSSGEETQYF
TGTGCCAGCAGTTCTAGCGGGGAAGAGACCCAGTACTTC
>NA|TRBJ2-5|NA|TRBV6-5
CASSYYTTGSGETQYF
TGTGCCAGCAGTTACTATACCACAGGGTCTGGGGAGACCCAGTACTTC
>TRBD2|TRBJ2-7|NA|TRBV2
CASRTSGAYEQYF
TGTGCCAGCAGGACTAGCGGGGCCTACGAGCAGTACTTC
>TRBD2|TRBJ2-1|NA|TRBV9
CASSELAGDSYNEQFF
TGTGCCAGCAGCGAACTAGCGGGAGACTCCTACAATGAGCAGTTCTTC
>NA|TRBJ1-2|NA|TRBV24-1
CATSDPRGSGYTF
TGTGCCACCAGTGATCCTCGGGGATCTGGCTACACCTTC
>TRBD1|TRBJ1-1|NA|TRBV9
CASRRTGVDTEAFF
TGTGCCAGCAGGAGGACAGGGGTGGACACTGAAGCTTTCTTT
>NA|TRBJ1-6|NA|TRBV12-3/TRBV12-4
CASLGGDWTPLHF
TGTGCCAGCCTTGGAGGGGATTGGACACCCCTCCACTTT
>NA|TRBJ1-6|NA|TRBV5-5
CASSLRGLSAGIGSPLHF
TGTGCCAGCAGCTTGAGGGGGTTATCGGCAGGGATCGGTTCACCCCTCCACTTT
>NA|TRBJ2-3|NA|TRBV7-2
CASSLLGQASDTQYF
TGTGCCAGCAGCTTACTAGGACAAGCCTCAGATACGCAGTATTTT
>TRBD2|TRBJ2-7|NA|TRBV4-1
CASSRLAGGAYEQYF
TGCGCCAGCAGCCGACTAGCGGGAGGCGCCTACGAGCAGTACTTC
>TRBD2|TRBJ2-1|NA|TRBV11-1
CASSLLAGGKEQFF
TGTGCCAGCAGCTTGCTAGCGGGAGGAAAAGAGCAGTTCTTC
>NA|TRBJ1-2|NA|TRBV21-1
CASSPHDSKEANYGYTF
TGTGCCAGCAGCCCCCATGACAGCAAAGAAGCTAACTATGGCTACACCTTC
>NA|TRBJ2-2|NA|TRBV28
CASSPGTHGELFF
TGTGCCAGCAGTCCCGGGACACACGGGGAGCTGTTTTTT
>TRBD1|TRBJ1-3|NA|TRBV6-5
CASSFSGGTGGNTIYF
TGTGCCAGCAGTTTCAGTGGGGGGACAGGCGGGAACACCATATATTTT
>TRBD2|TRBJ2-5|NA|TRBV7-2
CASSSPGTSVKRAAQYF
TGTGCCAGCAGCTCCCCCGGGACTAGCGTGAAGAGAGCGGCCCAGTACTTC
>TRBD2|TRBJ2-7|few|TRBV11-2
CASSSSGLAGGHEQYF
TGTGCCAGCAGCTCCTCTGGATTAGCGGGGGGGCATGAGCAGTACTTC
>TRBD1|TRBJ2-2|NA|TRBV2
CASMIGQGATGELFF
TGTGCCAGTATGATTGGACAGGGAGCCACCGGGGAGCTGTTTTTT